This T cell receptor (beta chain) appears in the sequencing data of a study of blood T cell repertoires in COVID-19. Study details: Nucleic acid was either cDNA or gDNA, and it came from T cells, B-cell-depleted T cells, or PBMCs.

Produced via immunoSEQ multiplex PCR; TCRdb's table is partial and in-frame only. The sample includes 350,000 to 450,000 clones, around nine tenths seen only once; the top ten take around 1.5%. Residents of about two dozen US areas, aged roughly 18 to 89 years, made up the participants. V was shortened by 5 bases and J by 2 bases, with 13 bases between the two germline ends. Looked up from germline, CDR1 is MNHEY and CDR2 is SVGEGT. This CDR3 spans 14 amino acids. The chain couples TRBV6-2 or TRBV6-3 to TRBJ2-7, with TRBD2 as a possible D gene (5 bases). The TCR sequence derives from a young woman who had been exposed to COVID-19. The material sequenced was PBMCs or T cells enriched from blood (not recorded which). CDR3 bases: TGTGCCAGCAGTCCCCGGACTCAGACCTACGAGCAGTACTTC. Translating it yields CASSPRTQTYEQYF.